Following are 3 T cell receptor beta chains from one sample sequenced in a study of long-term antiretroviral therapy in people with HIV. The assay used was immunoSEQ (version v3.0), run at survey level. TCRdb's copy holds only in-frame clones and misses some; the assay was immunoSEQ multiplex PCR. The sample gives fewer than 20,000 clones, approximately 71% of which show up once; roughly 15% is in the top ten. This material consisted of unsorted PBMCs, taken 1.5 years before starting antiretroviral therapy. Every receptor here comes from a woman in her fifties or sixties with HIV.

The V gene is TRBV19, the J gene TRBJ1-5; D is possibly TRBD1 (6 bases). The V gene lost 5 bases and the J gene lost 7 bases, with 21 bases spanning the gap. CDR1 is LNHDA, CDR2 SQIVND, per germline (reference sequence). This CDR3 has 16 amino acids. This CDR3 is CASSPHPPGGGQPQHF. The CDR3 DNA sequence: TGTGCCAGTAGTCCCCACCCCCCAGGAGGGGGACAGCCCCAGCATTTT.

The chain joins TRBV30 to TRBJ1-5; 12 bases are a match to TRBD1. The length of the CDR3 is 15 residues. V dropped 1 base and J dropped 4; count of bases not matched to a gene: 2. CDR1 GTSNPN and CDR2 SVGIG come from the germline V gene (reference sequence). The CDR3 coding sequence is TGTGCCTGGAGTGGGGGACAGGGGGCTAATCAGCCCCAGCATTTT. Its translation is CAWSGGQGANQPQHF.

This chain uses TRBV7-9 with TRBJ2-5, with TRBD1 identical over 9 bases. From germline, CDR1 is SEHNR and CDR2 FQNEAQ (reference sequence). V lost 7 bases, J lost 5 bases, and 8 bases stayed unmatched. There are 14 residues in the CDR3. The chain's CDR3 is CASTLGQGVETQYF. For the CDR3, the DNA is TGTGCCAGCACCCTGGGACAGGGAGTGGAGACCCAGTACTTC.